This passage covers 30 T cell receptor beta chains from one sample sequenced in a study of OX40 agonist ivuxolimab in advanced cancers. Method: immunoSEQ multiplex PCR; TCRdb's copy keeps in-frame clones and lacks some. The data contain 95,000 to 120,000 clones, around 93% of them singletons. The specimen was CD4+ or CD8+ T cells sorted from blood, collected in a trial of the OX40 agonist ivuxolimab. The receptors come from an adult with an advanced solid tumor such as melanoma, head and neck, liver or kidney cancer.

V gene TRBV19 combines with J gene TRBJ2-7, with 10 bases that match TRBD2. Germline CDR1 is LNHDA and CDR2 is SQIVND (reference sequence). V lost 6 bases, J lost 5 bases, and 7 bases stayed unmatched. This CDR3 comprises 14 residues. This chain's CDR3 is CASRLLAGANEQYF. For the CDR3, the DNA is TGTGCCAGTAGACTCCTAGCGGGAGCAAACGAGCAGTACTTC. Supplemented by reference TRBV19 and TRBJ2-7, the full variable domain reads DGGITQSPKYLFRKEGQNVTLSCEQNLNHDAMYWYRQDPGQGLRLIYYSQIVNDFQKGDIAEGYSVSREKKESFPLTVTSAQKNPTAFYLCASRLLAGANEQYFGPGTRLTVT.

The chain employs TRBV10-3 and TRBJ1-2; 7 bases are shared with TRBD1. The CDR3 has 11 residues. From germline, CDR1 is ENHRY and CDR2 SYGVKD. The V and J ends lost 10 bases and 7 bases, in that order; junction bases with no gene match: 6. The CDR3 loop reads CATQGGGGYTF. The DNA of the CDR3 is TGTGCCACCCAGGGGGGAGGTGGCTACACCTTC.

The chain has TRBV25-1 and TRBJ2-3; TRBD2 matches 11 bases. Losses at the gene ends were 3 bases for V and 2 bases for J; bases not matched to a gene: 4. The CDR3 is 16 amino acids. CDR1 and CDR2 (germline): MGHDK, SYGVNS. CDR3 region: CASSDSGLADTDTQYF. CDR3 DNA: TGTGCCAGCAGTGACTCGGGACTAGCGGACACAGATACGCAGTATTTT.

The chain couples TRBV6-1 to TRBJ1-5, with D unresolved. Germline V gene data show CDR1 as MNHNS and CDR2 as SASEGT. With 4 bases removed from V and 0 bases from J, the gap between germline ends came to 10 bases. This CDR3 has 15 residues. In nucleotides, the CDR3 is TGTGCCAGCAGTGCTTGGGAGGGTAGCAATCAGCCCCAGCATTTT. Its translation is CASSAWEGSNQPQHF.

The rearrangement uses TRBV29-1 and TRBJ2-7; perhaps TRBD1 as D (5 bases). CDR1 and CDR2 (germline): SQVTM, ANQGSEA. The CDR3 length is 11 residues. V lost 6 bases and J lost 6, with 12 bases in between. In DNA form, the CDR3 reads TGCAGCGTGGGGCAATTGGGCGAGCAGTACTTC. Protein sequence: CSVGQLGEQYF.

The chain couples TRBV19 to TRBJ2-3; 7 bases line up with TRBD1. Looked up from germline, CDR1 is LNHDA and CDR2 is SQIVND (reference sequence). The J segment lost 0 bases and the V segment lost 1 base, leaving 4 bases of the junction unmatched. The CDR3 totals 16 residues. The CDR3 protein is CASSIGGGQSTDTQYF. Written as DNA, the CDR3 is TGTGCCAGTAGTATAGGTGGGGGACAGAGCACAGATACGCAGTATTTT.

J is TRBJ2-5 and V is TRBV7-2, with TRBD2 identical over 7 bases. CDR3 length: 15 residues. Germline V CDR1 and CDR2: SGHTA, FQGNSA. Losses at the gene ends were 3 bases for V and 2 bases for J; bases not matched to a gene: 6. CDR3 sequence: CASSLDSGLQETQYF. DNA for the CDR3: TGTGCCAGCAGCTTGGATAGCGGGCTACAAGAGACCCAGTACTTC.

The gene calls are TRBV6-1 and TRBJ1-5; no definite D call. V shed 0 bases and J shed 5 bases, with 14 bases lying between them. This CDR3 contains 16 residues. The germline CDR1 and CDR2 sequences are MNHNS and SASEGT. The CDR3 sequence is CASSEALGRADQPQHF. CDR3 DNA: TGTGCCAGCAGTGAAGCGCTAGGGAGGGCGGATCAGCCCCAGCATTTT.

The chain has TRBV29-1 and TRBJ2-7; no clear D gene. V was pared by 7 bases and J by 0 bases, with 10 bases between. CDR1 and CDR2 (germline): SQVTM, ANQGSEA. This CDR3 is 12 amino acids long. CDR3 DNA: TGCAGCGCCTTGACATCCTCCTACGAGCAGTACTTC. Encoded protein: CSALTSSYEQYF.

The CDR3 loop reads CASGPEPYEQYF. Written as DNA, the CDR3 is TGTGCCAGCGGGCCCGAACCCTACGAGCAGTACTTC. The chain is built from TRBV2 and TRBJ2-7; the D is unclear. CDR3 length equals 12 residues. In germline, CDR1 is SNHLY, CDR2 FYNNEI. Deletions cut 8 bases from V and 2 bases from J, with 10 bases between.

The rearrangement links TRBV18 to TRBJ1-2; D remains ambiguous. Germline V lookup: CDR1 KGHSH, CDR2 LQKENI. The CDR3 covers 14 residues. Trimming took 0 bases from V and 4 from J, leaving 9 bases between them. As DNA, the CDR3 is TGTGCCAGCTCACCACCCGGCGGCCGCTATGGCTACACCTTC. Amino acids: CASSPPGGRYGYTF. The variable domain in full, with the rest retrieved from reference TRBV18 and TRBJ1-2, is NAGVMQNPRHLVRRRGQEARLRCSPMKGHSHVYWYRQLPEEGLKFMVYLQKENIIDESGMPKERFSAEFPKEGPSILRIQQVVRGDSAAYFCASSPPGGRYGYTFGSGTRLTVV.

The chain has TRBV7-9 and TRBJ1-3; the match to TRBD1 covers 7 bases. J lost 7 bases, V lost 5 bases, and 11 bases had no gene match. Germline V gene lookup returns CDR1 SEHNR and CDR2 FQNEAQ (reference sequence). The CDR3 runs to 15 residues. CDR3 loop: CASSPPPTGRNTIYF. The CDR3 coding sequence is TGTGCCAGCAGCCCACCTCCGACAGGGCGGAACACCATATATTTT.

The CDR3 is CASSTTRTGVETQYF. The CDR3 nucleotides read TGTGCCAGCTCAACCACCCGGACAGGGGTGGAGACCCAGTACTTC. The V and J genes are TRBV18 and TRBJ2-5; 9 bases line up with TRBD1. The germline gives CDR1 KGHSH, CDR2 LQKENI. Trimming cost V 5 bases and J 5 bases; bases outside gene matches: 9. This CDR3 is 15 amino acids long.

This clone was counted a single time. The rearrangement links TRBV5-1 to TRBJ1-1; the D gene is possibly TRBD1 (5 bases). V lost 0 bases and J lost 1, with 10 bases in between. The CDR3 has 15 residues. CDR1 and CDR2 (germline): SGHRS, YFSETQ. The CDR3 DNA is TGCGCCAGCAGCTTGGTTAAGGGGTCGAACACTGAAGCTTTCTTT. Its protein is CASSLVKGSNTEAFF.

The chain has TRBV18 and TRBJ2-2; D uncertain. V was trimmed by 3 bases and J by 1 base, leaving 6 bases between them. Per the germline V gene, CDR1 is KGHSH and CDR2 is LQKENI. CDR3 length: 14 residues. In DNA form, the CDR3 reads TGTGCCAGCTCACCGTCTAGGAACACCGGGGAGCTGTTTTTT. It codes for CASSPSRNTGELFF.

The J gene is TRBJ2-1, the V gene TRBV19, with 10 bases matching TRBD2. The germline V gene encodes CDR1 LNHDA and CDR2 SQIVND (reference sequence). V lost 8 bases, J lost 4 bases, and 14 bases stayed unmatched. CDR3 length: 17 residues. CDR3 protein: CASSPPPLAGAYNEQFF. CDR3 in DNA: TGTGCCAGTTCCCCACCCCCCCTAGCGGGAGCTTACAATGAGCAGTTCTTC.

The V gene is TRBV9, the J gene TRBJ2-3, with a possible D match to TRBD2 (6 bases). The CDR3 is 16 amino acids. Trimming took off 0 bases at V and 1 base at J, with 12 bases between the two ends. Germline V gives CDR1 SGDLS, CDR2 YYNGEE. The CDR3 DNA reads as TGTGCCAGCAGCGTAGACTTCGCTAGCGGCACAGATACGCAGTATTTT. Amino acid sequence: CASSVDFASGTDTQYF. Full variable domain (rest looked up from reference TRBV9 and TRBJ2-3): DSGVTQTPKHLITATGQRVTLRCSPRSGDLSVYWYQQSLDQGLQFLIQYYNGEERAKGNILERFSAQQFPDLHSELNLSSLELGDSALYFCASSVDFASGTDTQYFGPGTRLTVL.

The chain uses TRBV9 and TRBJ2-7, with D possibly matching TRBD2 (6 bases). CDR1 and CDR2 (germline): SGDLS, YYNGEE. The V end lost 0 bases, the J end lost 3 bases, and 13 bases lay between the germline ends. The CDR3 runs to 15 residues. The CDR3 is CASSVAFSGDYEQYF. The CDR3 nucleotides read TGTGCCAGCAGCGTAGCTTTTTCGGGAGACTACGAGCAGTACTTC.

The chain joins TRBV6-1 to TRBJ2-3, with TRBD2 identical over 7 bases. Germline-derived CDR1 and CDR2 are MNHNS and SASEGT. J gave up 1 base and V 7 bases, and 5 bases lay outside the gene matches. The CDR3 runs to 14 residues. The CDR3 sequence: CASNPGLGTDTQYF. The CDR3 DNA reads TGTGCCAGCAACCCAGGACTAGGCACAGATACGCAGTATTTT.

The chain employs TRBV6-5 and TRBJ1-2, with a tentative D call TRBD1 (5 bases). The CDR3 spans 14 residues. Germline V gives CDR1 MNHEY, CDR2 SVGAGI. V lost 2 bases and J lost 4, with 11 bases in between. Here the CDR3 reads CASSYGGTGYGYTF. DNA for the CDR3: TGTGCCAGCAGTTACGGGGGGACCGGCTATGGCTACACCTTC.

As concerns this clone: The same CDR3 is also encoded by other DNA sequences in this sample. The CDR3 here is CAISDRQGDQPQHF. CDR3 DNA: TGTGCCATCAGTGACCGACAGGGGGATCAGCCCCAGCATTTT. The rearrangement joins TRBV10-3 to TRBJ1-5; TRBD1 matches at 9 bases. The CDR3 is made up of 14 amino acids. In germline, CDR1 is ENHRY, CDR2 SYGVKD. Losses at the gene ends were 3 bases for V and 5 bases for J; bases not matched to a gene: 2.

This chain connects TRBV6-1 to TRBJ1-2, with no clear D. Germline CDR1 reads MNHNS; CDR2 reads SASEGT. The CDR3 consists of 14 residues. V shed 4 bases and J shed 4 bases, with 13 bases lying between them. This CDR3 is CASSGPSGGYGYTF. As DNA, the CDR3 is TGTGCCAGCAGTGGTCCATCGGGTGGCTATGGCTACACCTTC.

This sequence joins TRBV30 and TRBJ2-7; D perhaps matches TRBD1 (6 bases). Germline CDR1 and CDR2: GTSNPN and SVGIG (reference sequence). This CDR3 spans 12 amino acids. The V end was cut by 2 bases, the J end by 6 bases, with 11 bases between. CDR3 DNA: TGTGCCTGGAGTTCACAGGGTGGCGAGCAGTACTTC. Its protein product is CAWSSQGGEQYF.

V usage is TRBV7-3 and J usage is TRBJ1-1; D not certain. V gave up 4 bases and J gave up 1 base, with 10 bases separating them. Looked up from germline, CDR1 is SGHTA and CDR2 is FQGTGA. The CDR3 covers 14 residues. The CDR3 region is CASSSLSPNTEAFF. The CDR3 DNA reads as TGTGCCAGCAGCTCATTGTCACCGAACACTGAAGCTTTCTTT.

The chain recombines TRBV27 with TRBJ2-5; 14 bases line up with TRBD2. The CDR3 is 17 amino acids. The J segment lost 5 bases and the V segment lost 4 bases, leaving 9 bases of the junction unmatched. From germline, CDR1 is MNHEY and CDR2 SMNVEV (reference sequence). The CDR3 nucleotides are TGTGCCAGCAGTTCCCGACTAGCGGGGGGGCGGTGGGAGACCCAGTACTTC. Its translation: CASSSRLAGGRWETQYF.

The CDR3 region is CASRPSGGTYNEQFF. The CDR3 nucleotides are TGTGCCAGCAGACCAAGCGGGGGTACCTACAATGAGCAGTTCTTC. V and J are TRBV7-8 and TRBJ2-1; 8 nucleotides agree with TRBD2. In germline, CDR1 is SGHVS, CDR2 FQNEAQ. This CDR3 spans 15 amino acids. J gave up 2 bases and V 6 bases, and 6 bases lay outside the gene matches.

J is TRBJ2-5 and V is TRBV5-1; TRBD1 is a possible D gene (5 bases). Trimming pared 1 base from V and 9 bases from J, leaving 13 bases between. This CDR3 contains 13 residues. Germline CDR1 is SGHRS and CDR2 is YFSETQ. CDR3 DNA sequence: TGCGCCAGCAGCTTGTTAGGGGTCGGGTCCCAGTACTTC. This gives the protein CASSLLGVGSQYF.

This clone occurred once. This chain uses TRBV11-3 with TRBJ2-7; D is ambiguous. Germline CDR1 SGHNT, CDR2 YENEEA. The CDR3 consists of 12 residues. Trimming removed 5 bases at V and 3 bases at J, with 8 bases between. Here the CDR3 DNA reads TGTGCCAGCAGCCTTGACGGCTACGAGCAGTACTTC. Translation: CASSLDGYEQYF.

This chain links TRBV10-3 with TRBJ1-1, with no clear D. V was clipped by 6 bases and J by 5 bases, with 16 bases between them. The CDR3 has 14 amino acids. CDR1 is ENHRY, CDR2 SYGVKD, per germline. CDR3 loop: CAIREAGRSTEAFF. CDR3 bases: TGTGCCATCAGGGAGGCTGGACGCAGTACTGAAGCTTTCTTT.

The chain combines TRBV6-1 with TRBJ2-7; 9 nucleotides align to TRBD2. Germline CDR1 is MNHNS and CDR2 is SASEGT. The ends lost 2 bases at V and 2 bases at J; junction bases unmatched: 4. CDR3 length: 15 amino acids. CDR3 coding DNA: TGTGCCAGCAGTGAACCTAGCGGGGCCCCCTACGAGCAGTACTTC. Translated: CASSEPSGAPYEQYF.